These 7 T cell receptor beta chains were all obtained from the same sample, sequenced in a study of shared clonotypes between healthy human individuals. Profiling relied on immunoSEQ multiplex PCR, and the TCRdb table lists in-frame clones only, not all of them. The sample lists some 1,100,000 clones; 75% to 80% were seen once. The source material was memory CD4+ T cells from PBMCs. Subset of the sample: CD45RA-negative fraction. Every receptor here comes from a man aged 18 to 35 in good health. Some clones in this sample may be carry-over from other donors' samples.

A few counts support this clone. The chain carries TRBV28 and TRBJ2-6, with D perhaps TRBD1 or TRBD2 (6 bases each). This CDR3 is 15 amino acids long. The germline V and J ends were trimmed by 7 bases and 4 bases, with 14 bases remaining between them. The germline V gene encodes CDR1 MDHEN and CDR2 SYDVKM. The CDR3 bases are TGTGCCAGCAAACCGGGGGCTTCGGGGGCCAACGTCCTGACTTTC. It encodes CASKPGASGANVLTF.

The chain employs TRBV5-1 and TRBJ1-3, with 8 bases matching TRBD1. The germline V gene encodes CDR1 SGHRS and CDR2 YFSETQ. With 2 bases clipped from V and 2 bases from J, the junction kept 6 bases outside the gene matches. The CDR3 runs to 16 residues. CDR3 sequence: CASSFSGTGPGNTIYF. The DNA of the CDR3 is TGCGCCAGCAGCTTTAGTGGGACAGGACCTGGAAACACCATATATTTT.

V gene TRBV28 combines with J gene TRBJ1-3; D perhaps matches TRBD1 (5 bases). Germline loops: CDR1 MDHEN, CDR2 SYDVKM. Between the trimmed V and J ends, which lost 4 bases and 7 bases, there was a span of 11 bases. CDR3 length equals 13 residues. The CDR3 bases are TGTGCCAGCAGTTCGGACATGTTTAACACCATATATTTT. Residues: CASSSDMFNTIYF.

V gene TRBV7-2 combines with J gene TRBJ1-2; 8 bases align to TRBD1. The length of the CDR3 is 17 residues. The J segment lost 0 bases and the V segment lost 4 bases, leaving 10 bases of the junction unmatched. Germline-derived CDR1 and CDR2 are SGHTA and FQGNSA. CDR3 in DNA: TGTGCCAGCAGCTCGACAGGGGCGTTGTTATCTAACTATGGCTACACCTTC. Protein sequence: CASSSTGALLSNYGYTF. Based on the CDR3 plus reference TRBV7-2 and TRBJ1-2, the full variable domain is GAGVSQSPSNKVTEKGKDVELRCDPISGHTALYWYRQSLGQGLEFLIYFQGNSAPDKSGLPSDRFSAERTGGSVSTLTIQRTQQEDSAVYLCASSSTGALLSNYGYTFGSGTRLTVV.

J is TRBJ2-2 and V is TRBV6-1; D tentatively fits TRBD1 or TRBD2 (5 bases each). The CDR3 extends over 15 amino acids. CDR1 MNHNS and CDR2 SASEGT come from the germline V gene. Between the trimmed V and J ends, which lost 2 bases and 6 bases, there was a span of 13 bases. The CDR3 sequence: CASSELAGAAGELFF. The CDR3 DNA sequence: TGTGCCAGCAGTGAATTAGCCGGGGCGGCCGGGGAGCTGTTTTTT.

V usage is TRBV7-3 and J usage is TRBJ2-3; D unclear. Trimming removed 1 base at V and 2 bases at J, with 13 bases between. CDR3 length equals 16 residues. Germline-derived CDR1 and CDR2 are SGHTA and FQGTGA. The CDR3 sequence is CASSLNYNRPTDTQYF. The CDR3 region has the DNA TGTGCCAGCAGCTTAAATTATAACAGACCCACAGATACGCAGTATTTT.

The chain joins TRBV7-3 to TRBJ2-5, with a possible D match to TRBD2 (5 bases). This CDR3 is 12 amino acids long. Germline V gene sequence: CDR1 SGHTA, CDR2 FQGTGA. V was pared by 5 bases and J by 7 bases, with 11 bases between. The CDR3 is CASSLPRGTQYF. The CDR3 DNA is TGTGCCAGCAGCCTCCCCCGGGGGACCCAGTACTTC.